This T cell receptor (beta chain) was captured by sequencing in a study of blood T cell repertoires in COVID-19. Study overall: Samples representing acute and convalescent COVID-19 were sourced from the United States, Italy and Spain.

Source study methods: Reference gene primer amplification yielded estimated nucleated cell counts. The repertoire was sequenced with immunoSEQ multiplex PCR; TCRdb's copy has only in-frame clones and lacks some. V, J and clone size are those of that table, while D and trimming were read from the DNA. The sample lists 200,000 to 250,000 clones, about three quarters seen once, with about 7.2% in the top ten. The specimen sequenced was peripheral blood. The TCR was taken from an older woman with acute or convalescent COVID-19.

CDR3 DNA sequence: TGTGCCACAGACAGGGCGACTAATGAAAAACTGTTTTTT. Translated, it gives CATDRATNEKLFF. The rearrangement joins TRBV6-5 to TRBJ1-4; 7 bases agree with TRBD1. The CDR3 contains 13 residues. The ends lost 10 bases at V and 2 bases at J; junction bases unmatched: 4. Germline CDR1 reads MNHEY; CDR2 reads SVGAGI.